This TCR beta chain was obtained from a study of beta chain features in type 1 diabetes. Across the whole study: Sorted cells examined across all samples numbered 95 million to 120 million. General study points: Relative to healthy donors, patients appeared to have naive, central memory and Treg TCRB repertoires that were more similar. TCRB CDR3s from Type 1 diabetes patients were moderately but significantly shorter in all four CD4+ subsets. Reduced insertions and increased deletions marked VDJ junctions in type 1 diabetes patients.

The J segment lost 8 bases and the V segment lost 1 base, leaving 11 bases of the junction unmatched. The CDR3 is 16 amino acids. Germline-derived CDR1 and CDR2 are SGHDT and YYEEEE. Comments on this clone: Its antigen is unknown.

The whole isolated RNA underwent reverse transcription, so sequencing captured expressed TCRB transcripts. An average approximately 3.5 million reads came from naive, central memory and regulatory T cell samples. Profiled with immunoSEQ multiplex PCR; TCRdb holds only in-frame clones, not every one. The sample has about 340,000 clones, about 13% seen once; the top ten hold about 0.016%. This clonotype was obtained from a woman in her late teens or twenties with type 1 diabetes. The sequencing input was naive CD4+ T cells from blood. The genes are TRBV5-6 and TRBJ2-1; the match to TRBD2 covers 8 bases. CDR3 nucleotides: TGTGCCAGCAGCTTGAAACTAGCGGACCTTTGGGATGAGCAGTTCTTC. This sequence encodes CASSLKLADLWDEQFF.